The 5 T cell receptor beta chains below were found in one sample sequenced in a study of CD8+ T cells in alopecia areata. Specified treatment: oral pan-JAK inhibitor, 5-10 mg twice daily. It was cDNA, reverse transcribed from extracted RNA, that served as the sequencing template. Sequencing was performed with immunoSEQ multiplex PCR; in TCRdb, only in-frame clones are kept and a portion is missing. The data hold more than 85,000 clones, with 50% to 75% observed a single time. Here the sequenced sample was CD8+ T cells sorted from blood, taken at week 4, from a patient treated with tofacitinib. Receptors originate from a human donor with alopecia areata.

V and J are TRBV30 and TRBJ2-1, with D possibly matching TRBD2 (6 bases). Deletions cut 2 bases from V and 8 bases from J, with 19 bases between. Germline V lookup: CDR1 GTSNPN, CDR2 SVGIG (reference sequence). The CDR3 contains 15 residues. In DNA, the CDR3 is TGTGCCTGGAGTTCTGAGGAGGGAATCTCGGATGAGCAGTTCTTC. Protein product: CAWSSEEGISDEQFF.

The table lists this clone with a few counts. V is TRBV13 and J is TRBJ2-7; D perhaps matches TRBD2 (6 bases). The CDR3 is made up of 13 amino acids. The V end lost 3 bases, the J end lost 1 base, and 7 bases lay between the germline ends. CDR1 and CDR2 from the germline V gene are PRHDT and FYEKMQ (reference sequence). The CDR3 protein is CASSFSGSYEQYF. The CDR3 DNA sequence: TGTGCCAGCAGCTTTAGCGGATCCTACGAGCAGTACTTC.

This clone was counted a single time. It may be a read error: a sequence one base away is much more abundant. This chain uses TRBV6-5 with TRBJ1-1; unclear D gene. Germline V gives CDR1 MNHEY, CDR2 SVGAGI. The CDR3 is 12 amino acids. V shed 6 bases and J shed 1 base, with 6 bases lying between them. CDR3 residues: CASRWGNTEAFF. CDR3 sequence (DNA): TGTGCCAGCAGATGGGGGAACACTGAAGCTTTCTTT.

The chain joins TRBV13 to TRBJ1-1; possibly TRBD1 for D (6 bases). V lost 0 bases to trimming and J lost 4 bases, with 12 bases between them. Germline CDR1 reads PRHDT; CDR2 reads FYEKMQ (reference sequence). The CDR3 contains 15 residues. This CDR3 reads CASSLGRGTITEAFF. As DNA, the CDR3 is TGTGCCAGCAGCTTAGGCAGGGGAACGATCACTGAAGCTTTCTTT.

This sequence joins TRBV10-3 and TRBJ2-7, with D perhaps matching TRBD1 or TRBD2 (5 bases each). This CDR3 region has 13 residues. CDR1 is ENHRY, CDR2 SYGVKD, per germline. V was pared by 2 bases and J by 7 bases, with 12 bases between. The CDR3 loop is CAISEASGREQYF. The CDR3, as DNA: TGTGCCATCAGTGAGGCATCGGGGCGTGAGCAGTACTTC.